Listed below are T cell receptor beta chains from one sample, sequenced in a study of Ad26.COV2.S vaccination and SARS-CoV-2 variants. The method was immunoSEQ multiplex PCR; TCRdb's version includes in-frame clones alone and lacks a portion of them. The data show some 320,000 clones, around 85% seen once. Sample: peripheral blood, taken in a trial of Ad26.COV2.S vaccine versus placebo. These receptor sequences come from a person aged 18-60 years who received the Ad26.COV2.S COVID-19 vaccine or a placebo. CDR3s include the opening cysteine and the closing phenylalanine or tryptophan. D genes are given only for firm matches. Rows give clone size only sometimes, using once, few, many, or a class for an expanded clone.

TRBJ2-7	few	TRBV28	-	CASSLTAGFEQYF	TGTGCCAGCAGTTTAACGGCTGGTTTCGAGCAGTACTTC
TRBJ1-1	-	TRBV5-8	TRBD1	CASSWDRGREEAFF	TGTGCCAGCAGCTGGGACAGGGGGCGCGAGGAAGCTTTCTTT
TRBJ2-7	-	TRBV6-2/TRBV6-3	TRBD1	CASSPGQGDSSYEQYF	TGTGCCAGCAGCCCTGGACAGGGCGATAGCTCCTACGAGCAGTACTTC
TRBJ1-6	few	TRBV15	-	CATSRDGGGNSPLHF	TGTGCCACCAGCAGAGATGGGGGGGGAAATTCACCCCTCCACTTT
TRBJ2-2	-	TRBV19	TRBD1	CASSGDRDTGELFF	TGTGCCAGTAGTGGGGACAGGGACACCGGGGAGCTGTTTTTT
TRBJ1-5	-	TRBV19	-	CASNYRAENQPQHF	TGTGCCAGTAACTACCGAGCTGAAAATCAGCCCCAGCATTTT
TRBJ1-1	-	TRBV5-5	-	CASSLEDQWVTEAFF	TGTGCCAGCAGCTTAGAGGACCAGTGGGTCACTGAAGCTTTCTTT
TRBJ1-3	-	TRBV7-2	-	CASSSAGTGNTIYF	TGTGCCAGCAGCTCAGCCGGGACAGGAAACACCATATATTTT
TRBJ1-6	-	TRBV7-2	TRBD1	CASSPLTGGGGSPLHF	TGTGCCAGCAGCCCCCTGACAGGGGGCGGAGGTTCACCCCTCCACTTT
TRBJ2-1	-	TRBV9	-	CASSPVQGLVYNEQFF	TGTGCCAGCAGCCCCGTGCAGGGTCTCGTATACAATGAGCAGTTCTTC
TRBJ2-1	once	TRBV4-1	TRBD2	CASSQGHTSGGPYNEQFF	TGCGCCAGCAGCCAGGGCCACACAAGCGGGGGGCCTTACAATGAGCAGTTCTTC
TRBJ1-4	-	TRBV3-1/TRBV3-2	-	CASSQDREKLFF	TGTGCCAGCAGCCAAGATCGTGAAAAACTGTTTTTT
TRBJ2-3	once	TRBV5-5	-	CASSYPPTSTDTQYF	TGTGCCAGCAGCTACCCGCCCACTAGCACAGATACGCAGTATTTT
TRBJ2-1	-	TRBV7-2	-	CASSLRGTLNEQFF	TGTGCCAGCAGCTTGAGAGGGACTTTAAATGAGCAGTTCTTC
TRBJ2-1	-	TRBV5-1	-	CASSFTGTYNEQFF	TGCGCCAGCAGCTTTACAGGGACTTACAATGAGCAGTTCTTC
TRBJ2-7	-	TRBV11-2	-	CASSPSGGRSSYEQYF	TGTGCCAGCAGCCCCAGTGGCGGGCGTAGCTCCTACGAGCAGTACTTC
TRBJ1-5	-	TRBV19	TRBD1	CASRTSGTGGQPQHF	TGTGCCAGTAGAACCTCCGGGACAGGGGGTCAGCCCCAGCATTTT
TRBJ1-1	-	TRBV19	-	CASRAIWGQGHTEAFF	TGTGCCAGTAGAGCAATTTGGGGTCAGGGACACACTGAAGCTTTCTTT
TRBJ1-1	-	TRBV7-9	-	CASTHRPTAEAFF	TGTGCCAGCACCCATCGCCCGACCGCCGAAGCTTTCTTT
TRBJ1-3	-	TRBV12-3/TRBV12-4	-	CASIHSGNTIYF	TGTGCCAGCATTCACTCTGGAAACACCATATATTTT